This is a list of T cell receptor beta chains from one sample in a study of siplizumab effects on memory and regulatory T cells. The method was immunoSEQ multiplex PCR; TCRdb's version includes in-frame clones alone and lacks a portion of them. The repertoire has about 100,000 clones, about nine tenths of them found once; the top ten carry under 3%. The sequencing input was CD4+ T cells sorted from blood. All receptors come from a human donor in good health. Some clones in this sample may be carry-over from other donors' samples. The CDR3 runs from the conserved cysteine through the conserved F or W.

j_call	v_call	cdr3_aa
TRBJ2-3	TRBV28	CASSPPTGVGIDTQYF
TRBJ2-7	TRBV18	CASSPLDRDHEQYF
TRBJ2-7	TRBV30	CAWSPGTYEQYF
TRBJ1-4	TRBV7-9	CASSTGQATNEKLFF
TRBJ2-3	TRBV10-3	CAISESAFGRASTDTQYF
TRBJ2-5	TRBV5-6	CASSRKRVQETQYF
TRBJ2-3	TRBV21-1	CASSRTEYF
-	TRBV18	CASSPLVTGVVEQYF
TRBJ1-5	TRBV19	CASSIGGFPINQPQHF
TRBJ1-2	TRBV7-9	CASSMAGGGYGYTF
TRBJ1-1	TRBV12-5	CASGSGPLSDTEAFF
TRBJ2-3	TRBV7-2	CASSLGGHTDTQYF
TRBJ1-2	TRBV29-1	CSVEHQHYGYTF
TRBJ1-1	TRBV6-5	CASRESGRKTEAFF
TRBJ2-1	TRBV7-8	CASSPQLGVGYNEQFF
TRBJ1-5	TRBV2	CASSDLVTGGRQPQHF
TRBJ2-2	TRBV9	CASNEAGASTGELFF
TRBJ2-7	TRBV29-1	CSVEGVAGGYEQYF
TRBJ2-3	TRBV5-4	CASSLPRKTSGRADTQYF
TRBJ2-1	TRBV19	CASSIGPSGGGYNEQFF
TRBJ2-3	TRBV28	CASSLSGGFRDTQYF
TRBJ2-5	TRBV6-5	CASSFRGETQYF
TRBJ2-7	TRBV7-8	CASSLQGASGRSWEQYF
TRBJ1-2	TRBV30	CAWSVPNYGYTF
TRBJ1-2	TRBV19	CASSIRDRTNYGYTF
TRBJ2-1	TRBV7-3	CASSQLAGSNNEQFF
TRBJ2-7	TRBV7-8	CASSTYSGAWYEQYF
TRBJ2-1	TRBV11-3	CASSSGPQSGPSEQFF
TRBJ2-7	TRBV7-8	CASSLVRTAYEQYF
TRBJ2-7	TRBV18	CASSEGAGGYEQYF
TRBJ2-7	TRBV6-1	CASSAEPLREQYF
TRBJ2-7	TRBV10-3	CAIKQGDFYEQYF
TRBJ1-5	TRBV19	CASSAIPGRGNQPQHF
TRBJ2-3	TRBV23-1	CASSPTGGDTQYF
TRBJ1-3	TRBV9	CASSANQGPGNTIYF
TRBJ1-3	TRBV19	CASSTVNSGNTIYF